These 8 T cell receptor beta chains were sequenced from one sample in a study of cytomegalovirus exposure and HLA in healthy donors. PCR amplification relied on 60 Vbeta primers (plus 13 Jbeta primers). TCRdb's copy holds only in-frame clones and misses some; the assay was immunoSEQ multiplex PCR. The sample contains fewer than 150,000 clones, around 77% of which appear only once. The source material was PBMCs. The receptors derive from a man aged 30 to 39 in good health.

The gene calls are TRBV5-1 and TRBJ1-2; possibly TRBD1 for D (5 bases). Germline V gives CDR1 SGHRS, CDR2 YFSETQ. V dropped 4 bases and J dropped 4 bases, with 20 bases sitting between them. This CDR3 is 16 amino acids long. The CDR3 DNA reads TGCGCCAGCAGCCCGCAGGTCTCGGGGGACCTCTATGGCTACACCTTC. Translation gives CASSPQVSGDLYGYTF.

A few counts support this clone. This chain connects TRBV18 to TRBJ1-5; TRBD1 is a possible D gene (6 bases). Trimming removed 3 bases from V and 4 bases from J, with 10 bases in between. In germline, CDR1 is KGHSH, CDR2 LQKENI. The length of the CDR3 is 14 residues. The CDR3 bases are TGTGCCAGCTCACCCCGGACAGTAAATCAGCCCCAGCATTTT. Encoded protein: CASSPRTVNQPQHF.

The chain carries TRBV7-9 and TRBJ2-3; TRBD2 matches at 7 bases. With V trimmed by 1 base and J by 2 bases, 6 bases remained unmatched. CDR3 length: 16 residues. Germline loops: CDR1 SEHNR, CDR2 FQNEAQ (reference sequence). CDR3 in amino acids: CASSLEAGASTDTQYF. The CDR3, as DNA: TGTGCCAGCAGCTTAGAGGCGGGAGCTTCCACAGATACGCAGTATTTT.

The rearrangement links TRBV5-6 to TRBJ2-5; D unresolved. The end of the DNA aligns better with TRBJ2-7, so the J call may be wrong. The CDR3 has 16 residues. Germline CDR1 SGHDT, CDR2 YYEEEE. Here the CDR3 DNA reads TGTGCCAGCAGCTTGGAGGTCGGCCCTAGCTCCTACGAGCAGTACTTC. This gives the protein CASSLEVGPSSYEQYF.

This clone was seen just once. The rearrangement links TRBV28 to TRBJ2-3; 9 bases match TRBD2. From germline, CDR1 is MDHEN and CDR2 SYDVKM. The ends lost 2 bases at V and 4 bases at J; junction bases unmatched: 4. The CDR3 loop spans 15 amino acids. The CDR3 DNA follows: TGTGCCAGCAGTTTAGGCGGGAGGGCCGCAGATACGCAGTATTTT. It specifies CASSLGGRAADTQYF.

The V call is TRBV27, the J call TRBJ2-7; 11 nucleotides line up with TRBD2. This CDR3 is 15 amino acids long. Trimming at V came to 6 bases and at J to 2 bases, leaving 6 bases not matched to a gene. Germline V CDR1 and CDR2: MNHEY, SMNVEV (reference sequence). The CDR3 protein is CASSPGTSGTYEQYF. The CDR3, as DNA: TGTGCCAGCAGCCCCGGGACTAGCGGAACCTACGAGCAGTACTTC.

The chain uses TRBV30 and TRBJ1-4, with TRBD1 matching 9 bases. The germline V gene encodes CDR1 GTSNPN and CDR2 SVGIG (reference sequence). CDR3 length equals 16 residues. With V trimmed by 1 base and J by 0 bases, 3 bases remained unmatched. CDR3 bases: TGTGCCTGGAGTGAAGGACAGGGGACAACTAATGAAAAACTGTTTTTT. Protein product: CAWSEGQGTTNEKLFF.

This clone was counted only a few times. The J gene is TRBJ2-1, the V gene TRBV9; 8 nucleotides agree with TRBD2. CDR1 is SGDLS and CDR2 is YYNGEE in the germline V gene. The J segment lost 9 bases and the V segment lost 2 bases, leaving 10 bases of the junction unmatched. This CDR3 is built from 15 residues. The CDR3: CASSVVSSGGGEQFF. The DNA of the CDR3 is TGTGCCAGCAGCGTCGTATCCAGCGGGGGCGGTGAGCAGTTCTTC.